The 19 T cell receptor beta chains presented below share a single source sample, sequenced in a study of OX40 agonist ivuxolimab in advanced cancers. Clones were sequenced by immunoSEQ multiplex PCR, and TCRdb holds only the in-frame ones, with some missing. The repertoire holds under 85,000 clones, with over 85% as singletons. The material was CD4+ or CD8+ T cells sorted from blood, obtained in a trial of the OX40 agonist ivuxolimab. The receptors stem from an adult with an advanced solid tumor such as melanoma, head and neck, liver or kidney cancer.

CDR3 bases: TGTGCCAGCAGGCCCGGGGCTGCTGAGGTGATCGATGAGCAGTTCTTC. Translating gives CASRPGAAEVIDEQFF. The V gene is TRBV27, the J gene TRBJ2-1; D is perhaps TRBD1 or TRBD2 (5 bases each). The CDR3 runs 16 residues. V gave up 6 bases and J gave up 8 bases, with 23 bases separating them. Germline loops: CDR1 MNHEY, CDR2 SMNVEV (reference sequence).

The CDR3 DNA is TGTGCCAGCAGACAACGCTCGGGCTCTAACTATGGCTACACCTTC. Translating it yields CASRQRSGSNYGYTF. The chain couples TRBV6-1 to TRBJ1-2; D unresolved. The V gene's germline CDR1 is MNHNS and CDR2 SASEGT. The CDR3 is made up of 15 amino acids. V lost 6 bases, J lost 0 bases, and 14 bases lay in between.

V and J are TRBV4-3 and TRBJ1-2; 10 nucleotides agree with TRBD1. Germline CDR1 LGHNA, CDR2 YSLEER. V lost 1 base to trimming and J lost 2 bases; unmatched junction nucleotides: 4. The CDR3 is 16 residues long. In nucleotides, the CDR3 is TGCGCCAGCAGCCAAGCTGACAGGGGGCGGAACTATGGCTACACCTTC. Amino acids: CASSQADRGRNYGYTF.

By frequency in the sample, this clone is medium-sized. The chain recombines TRBV2 with TRBJ2-6; TRBD1 is a possible D gene (6 bases). The CDR3 is 16 amino acids. Between the trimmed V and J ends, which lost 6 bases and 0 bases, there was a span of 12 bases. Germline V gene sequence: CDR1 SNHLY, CDR2 FYNNEI. As DNA, the CDR3 is TGTGCCAGCAGCGGGGACACATCCTCTGGGGCCAACGTCCTGACTTTC. Translation gives CASSGDTSSGANVLTF.

This clone was seen a handful of times. The V call is TRBV6-5, the J call TRBJ1-2; TRBD1 is a possible D gene (6 bases). Between the trimmed V and J ends, which lost 6 bases and 4 bases, there was a span of 9 bases. The germline V gene encodes CDR1 MNHEY and CDR2 SVGAGI. This CDR3 contains 12 residues. For the CDR3, the DNA is TGTGCCAGCAGAACACAGGGCTATGGCTACACCTTC. It translates to CASRTQGYGYTF.

This clone was observed once. The V and J genes are TRBV7-6 and TRBJ2-3, with D perhaps given as TRBD1 or TRBD2 (6 bases each). The V gene lost 5 bases and the J gene lost 6 bases, with 15 bases spanning the gap. The germline gives CDR1 SGHVS, CDR2 FNYEAQ. This CDR3 has 14 residues. The CDR3 reads CASSPQGTWDTQYF. Here the CDR3 DNA reads TGTGCCAGCAGCCCGCAGGGGACTTGGGATACGCAGTATTTT.

This clone was detected a few times. The gene calls are TRBV2 and TRBJ1-2; D perhaps matches TRBD1 (5 bases). From germline, CDR1 is SNHLY and CDR2 FYNNEI. With 7 bases removed from V and 0 bases from J, the gap between germline ends came to 21 bases. CDR3 length: 17 residues. The CDR3 DNA is TGTGCCAGCACCCGGGGGAGCGGACCGGGAGCTAACTATGGCTACACCTTC. The encoded protein is CASTRGSGPGANYGYTF.

V usage is TRBV2 and J usage is TRBJ1-2; no firm D call. CDR3 size: 11 residues. The germline V gene has CDR1 SNHLY and CDR2 FYNNEI. The V gene lost 3 bases and the J gene lost 5 bases, with 4 bases spanning the gap. The CDR3 sequence is CASSDVYGYTF. In DNA, the CDR3 is TGTGCCAGCAGTGATGTGTATGGCTACACCTTC.

The J gene is TRBJ1-4, the V gene TRBV2; D not certain. The CDR3 is 15 residues long. Germline assignment: CDR1 SNHLY and CDR2 FYNNEI. V dropped 7 bases and J dropped 6 bases, with 18 bases sitting between them. The CDR3 DNA follows: TGTGCCAGCACCCAAGGCAAACGGTACGATGAAAAACTGTTTTTT. It yields the protein CASTQGKRYDEKLFF.

The chain links TRBV7-9 to TRBJ2-2, with D possibly being TRBD1 (6 bases). This CDR3 has 16 residues. Trimming left V 4 bases short and J 0 bases short, with 12 bases between. In germline, CDR1 is SEHNR, CDR2 FQNEAQ (reference sequence). This CDR3 is CASSYLGTTNTGELFF. CDR3 coding DNA: TGTGCCAGCAGCTACCTAGGGACAACGAACACCGGGGAGCTGTTTTTT.

The chain combines TRBV29-1 with TRBJ2-1; D is possibly TRBD2 (6 bases). CDR1 SQVTM and CDR2 ANQGSEA come from the germline V gene. The V end lost 6 bases, the J end lost 0 bases, and 12 bases lay between the germline ends. The CDR3 totals 14 residues. CDR3 region: CSVQRAYSYNEQFF. The DNA of the CDR3 is TGCAGCGTGCAGCGGGCCTACTCCTACAATGAGCAGTTCTTC.

The chain uses TRBV4-3 and TRBJ2-1, with 10 nucleotides matching TRBD2. Germline CDR1 LGHNA, CDR2 YSLEER. The CDR3 runs 18 residues. The junction had 14 bases not matched to a gene; V was cut back by 4 bases and J by 5 bases. The CDR3 nucleotides read TGCGCCAGCAGCCTTTACTGGGGGCTAGCGGGGGAAAACAATGAGCAGTTCTTC. Its protein product is CASSLYWGLAGENNEQFF.

The J gene is TRBJ2-3, the V gene TRBV10-1, with D possibly being TRBD2 (5 bases). Trimming took off 6 bases at V and 3 bases at J, with 7 bases between the two ends. The germline V gene encodes CDR1 WNHNN and CDR2 SYGVQD (reference sequence). This CDR3 has 12 amino acids. Here the CDR3 reads CASRRLTDTQYF. The CDR3 region has the DNA TGCGCCAGCAGGAGACTAACAGATACGCAGTATTTT.

The V gene is TRBV18, the J gene TRBJ2-5; 7 bases line up with TRBD1. The germline V gene encodes CDR1 KGHSH and CDR2 LQKENI. The CDR3 has 16 amino acids. V lost 6 bases to trimming and J lost 2 bases; unmatched junction nucleotides: 12. The CDR3 sequence is CASSKDRERPQETQYF. As DNA, the CDR3 is TGTGCCAGCTCTAAAGACAGGGAGAGACCTCAAGAGACCCAGTACTTC. Filled out from reference TRBV18 and TRBJ2-5, the complete variable domain reads NAGVMQNPRHLVRRRGQEARLRCSPMKGHSHVYWYRQLPEEGLKFMVYLQKENIIDESGMPKERFSAEFPKEGPSILRIQQVVRGDSAAYFCASSKDRERPQETQYFGPGTRLLVL.

The chain carries TRBV10-3 and TRBJ2-7; no reliable D call. V was cut by 11 bases and J by 0 bases, with 11 bases left in between. Germline V CDR1 and CDR2: ENHRY, SYGVKD. This CDR3 comprises 12 residues. In DNA, the CDR3 is TGTGCCTCTGGAGCTGACTCCTACGAGCAGTACTTC. Its protein product is CASGADSYEQYF.

J is TRBJ2-1 and V is TRBV25-1; tentative D call: TRBD2 (6 bases). Trimming left V 2 bases short and J 4 bases short, with 6 bases between. Germline lookup yields CDR1 MGHDK and CDR2 SYGVNS. CDR3 length: 13 residues. The CDR3 DNA follows: TGTGCCAGCAGTGAAGCGGGATACAATGAGCAGTTCTTC. Amino acid sequence: CASSEAGYNEQFF.

The V gene is TRBV11-2, the J gene TRBJ2-5, with D perhaps TRBD1 (5 bases). The V gene lost 0 bases and the J gene lost 4 bases, with 12 bases spanning the gap. CDR1 and CDR2 from the germline V gene are SGHAT and FQNNGV. The CDR3 sequence is 15 residues long. CDR3 sequence: CASSLDVGARETQYF. The CDR3 nucleotides read TGTGCCAGCAGCTTAGATGTTGGGGCTCGAGAGACCCAGTACTTC.

The CDR3, as DNA: TGTGCCAGCAGTCCCTCGGACAGGGTGTGGTACGAGCAGTACTTC. It is translated as CASSPSDRVWYEQYF. The rearrangement links TRBV27 to TRBJ2-7; 8 nucleotides line up with TRBD1. V lost 5 bases, J lost 4 bases, and 10 bases stayed unmatched. Germline CDR1 and CDR2: MNHEY and SMNVEV (reference sequence). This CDR3 is built from 15 residues.

This clone occurred a few times. The rearrangement uses TRBV19 and TRBJ2-7; D is possibly TRBD2 (6 bases). The ends were cut back, 5 bases at V and 3 bases at J, with 20 bases in the middle. CDR3 size: 16 residues. Germline-derived CDR1 and CDR2 are LNHDA and SQIVND (reference sequence). The CDR3 protein is CASSLSGAPDVYEQYF. For the CDR3, the DNA is TGTGCCAGTAGTCTATCGGGAGCCCCCGATGTCTACGAGCAGTACTTC. The full variable domain, in which reference TRBV19 and TRBJ2-7 provide the parts outside the CDR3, is DGGITQSPKYLFRKEGQNVTLSCEQNLNHDAMYWYRQDPGQGLRLIYYSQIVNDFQKGDIAEGYSVSREKKESFPLTVTSAQKNPTAFYLCASSLSGAPDVYEQYFGPGTRLTVT.